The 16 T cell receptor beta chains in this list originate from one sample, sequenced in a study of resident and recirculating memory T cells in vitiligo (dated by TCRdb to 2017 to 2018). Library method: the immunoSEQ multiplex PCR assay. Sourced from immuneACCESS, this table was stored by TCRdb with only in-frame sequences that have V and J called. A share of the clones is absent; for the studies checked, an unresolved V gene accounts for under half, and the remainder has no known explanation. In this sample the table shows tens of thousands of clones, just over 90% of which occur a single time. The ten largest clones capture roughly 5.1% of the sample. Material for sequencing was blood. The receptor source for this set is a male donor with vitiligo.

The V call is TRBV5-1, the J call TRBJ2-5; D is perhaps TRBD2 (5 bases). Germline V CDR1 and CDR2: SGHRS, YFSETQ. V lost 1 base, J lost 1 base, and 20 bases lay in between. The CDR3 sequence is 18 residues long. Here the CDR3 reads CASSLRVSVARGQETQYF. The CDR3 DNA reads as TGCGCCAGCAGCTTGCGGGTTTCGGTAGCTCGGGGCCAAGAGACCCAGTACTTC.

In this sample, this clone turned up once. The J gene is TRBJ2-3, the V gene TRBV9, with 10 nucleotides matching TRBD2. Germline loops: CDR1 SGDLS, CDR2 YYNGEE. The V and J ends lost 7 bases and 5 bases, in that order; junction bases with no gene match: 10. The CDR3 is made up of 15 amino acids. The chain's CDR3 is CASGEREGGGDTQYF. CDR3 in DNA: TGTGCCAGCGGAGAGCGGGAGGGGGGCGGAGATACGCAGTATTTT.

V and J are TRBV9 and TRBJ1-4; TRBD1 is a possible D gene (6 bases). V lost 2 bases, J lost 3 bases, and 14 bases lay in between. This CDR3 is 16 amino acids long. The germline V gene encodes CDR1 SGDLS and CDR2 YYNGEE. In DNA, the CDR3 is TGTGCCAGCAGCGTGGGGGGGCGGTTTGCTAATGAAAAACTGTTTTTT. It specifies CASSVGGRFANEKLFF.

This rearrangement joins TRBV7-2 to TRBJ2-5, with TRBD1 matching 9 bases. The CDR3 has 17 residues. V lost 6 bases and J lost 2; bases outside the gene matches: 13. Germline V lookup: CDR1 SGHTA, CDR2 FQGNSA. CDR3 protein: CASSFSTGGAGQETQYF. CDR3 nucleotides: TGTGCCAGCAGTTTTTCCACAGGGGGCGCTGGTCAAGAGACCCAGTACTTC.

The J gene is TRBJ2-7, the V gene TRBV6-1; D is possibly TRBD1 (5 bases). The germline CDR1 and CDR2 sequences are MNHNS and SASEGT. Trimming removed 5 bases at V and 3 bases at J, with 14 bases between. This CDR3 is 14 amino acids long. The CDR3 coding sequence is TGTGCCAGCAGTCCCCCCGACAGCCTCTACGAGCAGTACTTC. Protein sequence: CASSPPDSLYEQYF.

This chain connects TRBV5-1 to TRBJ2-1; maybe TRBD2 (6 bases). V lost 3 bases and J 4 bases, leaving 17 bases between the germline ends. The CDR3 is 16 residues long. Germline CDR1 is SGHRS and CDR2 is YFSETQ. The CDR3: CASSYGTGGIYNEQFF. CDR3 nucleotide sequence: TGCGCCAGCAGCTACGGGACTGGGGGAATTTACAATGAGCAGTTCTTC.

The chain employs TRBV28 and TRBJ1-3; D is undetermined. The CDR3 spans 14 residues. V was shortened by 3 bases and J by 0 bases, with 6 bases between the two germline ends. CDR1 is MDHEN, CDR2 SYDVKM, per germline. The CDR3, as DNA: TGTGCCAGCAGTTTTGGCCACTCTGGAAACACCATATATTTT. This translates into CASSFGHSGNTIYF. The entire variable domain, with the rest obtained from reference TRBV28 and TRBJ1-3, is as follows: DVKVTQSSRYLVKRTGEKVFLECVQDMDHENMFWYRQDPGLGLRLIYFSYDVKMKEKGDIPEGYSVSREKKERFSLILESASTNQTSMYLCASSFGHSGNTIYFGEGSWLTVV.

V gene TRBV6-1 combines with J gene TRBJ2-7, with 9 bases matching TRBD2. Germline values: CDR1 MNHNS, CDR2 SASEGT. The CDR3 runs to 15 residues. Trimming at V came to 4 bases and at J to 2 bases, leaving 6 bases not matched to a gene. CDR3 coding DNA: TGTGCCAGCAGTGCAAGTCTAGCGGGGACCTACGAGCAGTACTTC. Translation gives CASSASLAGTYEQYF.

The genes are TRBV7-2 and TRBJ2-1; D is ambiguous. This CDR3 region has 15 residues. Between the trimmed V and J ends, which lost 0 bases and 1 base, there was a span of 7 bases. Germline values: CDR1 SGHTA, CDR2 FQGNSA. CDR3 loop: CASSLARGSYNEQFF. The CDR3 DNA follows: TGTGCCAGCAGCTTAGCGCGAGGATCCTACAATGAGCAGTTCTTC. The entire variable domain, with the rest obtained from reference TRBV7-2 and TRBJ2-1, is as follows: GAGVSQSPSNKVTEKGKDVELRCDPISGHTALYWYRQSLGQGLEFLIYFQGNSAPDKSGLPSDRFSAERTGGSVSTLTIQRTQQEDSAVYLCASSLARGSYNEQFFGPGTRLTVL.

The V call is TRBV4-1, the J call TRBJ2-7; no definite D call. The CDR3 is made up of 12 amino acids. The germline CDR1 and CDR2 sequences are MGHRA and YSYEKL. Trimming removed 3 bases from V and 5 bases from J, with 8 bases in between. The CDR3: CASSHGGNEQYF. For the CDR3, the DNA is TGCGCCAGCAGCCATGGCGGAAACGAGCAGTACTTC.

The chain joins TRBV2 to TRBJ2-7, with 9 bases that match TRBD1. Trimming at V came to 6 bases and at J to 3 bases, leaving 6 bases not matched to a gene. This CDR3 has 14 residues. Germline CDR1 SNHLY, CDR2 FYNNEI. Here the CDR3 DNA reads TGTGCCAGCAGGCGGGGACAGGGAAGCTACGAGCAGTACTTC. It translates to CASRRGQGSYEQYF.

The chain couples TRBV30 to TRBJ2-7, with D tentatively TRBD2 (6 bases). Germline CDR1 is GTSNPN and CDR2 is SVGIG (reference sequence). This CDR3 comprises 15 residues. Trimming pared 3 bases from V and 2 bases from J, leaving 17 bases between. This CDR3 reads CAWRSLAVHAYEQYF. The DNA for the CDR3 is TGTGCCTGGAGGTCCTTAGCGGTGCACGCCTACGAGCAGTACTTC. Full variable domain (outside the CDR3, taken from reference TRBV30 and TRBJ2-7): SQTIHQWPATLVQPVGSPLSLECTVEGTSNPNLYWYRQAAGRGLQLLFYSVGIGQISSEVPQNLSASRPQDRQFILSSKKLLLSDSGFYLCAWRSLAVHAYEQYFGPGTRLTVT.

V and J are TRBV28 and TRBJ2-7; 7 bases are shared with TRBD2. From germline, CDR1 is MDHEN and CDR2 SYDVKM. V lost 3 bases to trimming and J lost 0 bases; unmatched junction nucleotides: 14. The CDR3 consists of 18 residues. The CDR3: CASSFTHLAVSPSYEQYF. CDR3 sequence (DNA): TGTGCCAGCAGTTTCACCCACCTAGCGGTCTCACCCTCCTACGAGCAGTACTTC. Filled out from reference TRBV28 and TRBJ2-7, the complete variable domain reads DVKVTQSSRYLVKRTGEKVFLECVQDMDHENMFWYRQDPGLGLRLIYFSYDVKMKEKGDIPEGYSVSREKKERFSLILESASTNQTSMYLCASSFTHLAVSPSYEQYFGPGTRLTVT.

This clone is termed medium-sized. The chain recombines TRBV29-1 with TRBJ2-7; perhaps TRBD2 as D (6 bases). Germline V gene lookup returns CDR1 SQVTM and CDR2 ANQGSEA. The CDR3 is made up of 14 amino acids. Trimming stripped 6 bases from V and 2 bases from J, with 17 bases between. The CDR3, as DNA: TGCAGCGTCCGAGGAGGGCGGAACCCCTACGAGCAGTACTTC. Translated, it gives CSVRGGRNPYEQYF.

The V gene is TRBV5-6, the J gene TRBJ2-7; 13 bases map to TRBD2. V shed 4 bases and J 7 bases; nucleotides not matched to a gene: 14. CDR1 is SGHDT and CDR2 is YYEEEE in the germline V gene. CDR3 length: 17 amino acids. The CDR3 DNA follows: TGTGCCAGCAGCCTCAAAGGGAGACTAGCGGGAGGCGGGGAGCAGTACTTC. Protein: CASSLKGRLAGGGEQYF.

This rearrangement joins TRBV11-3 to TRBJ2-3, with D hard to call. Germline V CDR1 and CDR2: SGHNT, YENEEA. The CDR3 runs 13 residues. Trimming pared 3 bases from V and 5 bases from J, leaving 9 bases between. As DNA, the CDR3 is TGTGCCAGCAGCTTTTCCTATCGAGATACGCAGTATTTT. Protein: CASSFSYRDTQYF.